Listed below are T cell receptor beta chains from one sample, sequenced in a study of control samples from healthy donors and cancer patients. Data came from immunoSEQ multiplex PCR; TCRdb stores just in-frame clones and leaves some out. The data show 76,000 or so clones, approximately 91% seen once. The material sequenced was PBMCs. The receptors originated from a woman aged 50 to 60 with colorectal cancer. The CDR3 runs from the conserved cysteine through the conserved F or W. The order of the fields is J gene, clone size, V gene, CDR3 protein. Clone size, where shown, is once, few, many, or a class for clones that have expanded.

J: TRBJ2-1
size: NA
V: TRBV7-2
CDR3: CASSLELAGDEQFF

J: TRBJ1-6
size: NA
V: TRBV7-3
CDR3: CASSTDRGVSPLHF

J: TRBJ1-5
size: NA
V: TRBV5-8
CDR3: CASSFNSGKANQPQHF

J: TRBJ2-1
size: NA
V: TRBV30
CDR3: CAWEQKGLAGGEQFF

J: TRBJ2-2
size: NA
V: TRBV6-5
CDR3: CASSIITGELFF

J: TRBJ2-5
size: NA
V: TRBV10-2
CDR3: CASRRTRQETQYF

J: TRBJ2-1
size: NA
V: TRBV7-9
CDR3: CASTPPTPGQLYNEQFF

J: TRBJ2-5
size: NA
V: TRBV4-2
CDR3: CASSQGETSGAQETQYF

J: TRBJ1-1
size: NA
V: TRBV7-9
CDR3: CASSLLRNTEAFF

J: TRBJ2-1
size: NA
V: TRBV27
CDR3: CASSSRKLGEQFF

J: TRBJ2-5
size: NA
V: TRBV27
CDR3: CASSSRQDPKTQYF

J: TRBJ1-1
size: NA
V: TRBV6-6
CDR3: CASVAHSNTEAFF

J: TRBJ2-5
size: NA
V: TRBV24-1
CDR3: CATSGTGGETQYF

J: TRBJ1-5
size: NA
V: TRBV2
CDR3: CASRGRGNQPQHF

J: TRBJ1-5
size: once
V: TRBV24-1
CDR3: CATSARGRQPQHF

J: TRBJ2-2
size: once
V: TRBV19
CDR3: CASRLDTGELFF

J: TRBJ2-1
size: NA
V: TRBV14
CDR3: CASSREGRYNEQFF

J: TRBJ1-3
size: NA
V: TRBV9
CDR3: CASSVEGLGNTIYF

J: TRBJ1-6
size: NA
V: TRBV27
CDR3: CATTGGQNSPLHF

J: TRBJ2-2
size: NA
V: TRBV24-1
CDR3: CATSRAQGGSNTGELFF

J: TRBJ1-5
size: NA
V: TRBV6-2/TRBV6-3
CDR3: CASSYLFRGADQPQHF

J: TRBJ2-5
size: NA
V: TRBV5-1
CDR3: CASSLYRRVGETQYF

J: TRBJ2-1
size: NA
V: TRBV25-1
CDR3: CASSDGGWDYNEQFF

J: TRBJ1-2
size: NA
V: TRBV4-3
CDR3: CASSQERAYGYTF

J: TRBJ1-5
size: NA
V: TRBV18
CDR3: CASSAGTGSNQPQHF

J: TRBJ2-3
size: NA
V: TRBV18
CDR3: CASSAGTASMDTQYF

J: TRBJ2-5
size: NA
V: TRBV3-1/TRBV3-2
CDR3: CASSPLARKETQYF

J: TRBJ2-2
size: NA
V: TRBV2
CDR3: CATASANTGELFF